The 20 T cell receptor beta chains given below trace back to one sample, sequenced in a study of blood T cell repertoires in COVID-19. Here immunoSEQ multiplex PCR was the method, and the copy in TCRdb shows in-frame clones only, minus some. The repertoire holds 250,000 to 400,000 clones, about nine tenths seen once, with 5.2% in the top ten. Sequences were obtained from PBMCs or T cells enriched from blood (not recorded which). Source of these receptors: a man in his sixties who had recovered from COVID-19.

The rearrangement links TRBV7-8 to TRBJ2-1, with 9 bases matching TRBD1. V shed 6 bases, J shed 3 bases, and the junction held 6 bases outside the gene matches. There are 15 residues in the CDR3. In germline, CDR1 is SGHVS, CDR2 FQNEAQ. The CDR3 region has the DNA TGTGCCAGCAGACTAATGGGACAGGGCTACAATGAGCAGTTCTTC. Translating it yields CASRLMGQGYNEQFF.

The rearrangement links TRBV24-1 to TRBJ1-1; weak D call: TRBD1 (6 bases). CDR3 length: 15 residues. Per the germline V gene, CDR1 is KGHDR and CDR2 is SFDVKD. Trimming left V 1 base short and J 11 bases short, with 19 bases between. CDR3 nucleotide sequence: TGTGCCACCAGTGATTTTGGGGGCGGCTTAAGTTGGGCTTTCTTT. Amino acids: CATSDFGGGLSWAFF.

CDR3 DNA sequence: TGTGCCAGCAGTTTTGGGACAGGACCCTATAGCAATCAGCCCCAGCATTTT. It encodes CASSFGTGPYSNQPQHF. The chain links TRBV27 to TRBJ1-5, with 8 bases that match TRBD1. In germline, CDR1 is MNHEY, CDR2 SMNVEV (reference sequence). With V trimmed by 3 bases and J by 0 bases, 7 bases remained unmatched. The CDR3 runs 17 residues.

The chain employs TRBV7-8 and TRBJ2-2; possible D gene TRBD1, 6 bases. This CDR3 contains 14 residues. V lost 5 bases and J lost 7, with 14 bases in between. The germline CDR1 and CDR2 sequences are SGHVS and FQNEAQ. CDR3: CASSRGGVGGELFF. The CDR3 DNA reads as TGTGCCAGCAGCCGAGGGGGAGTTGGCGGGGAGCTGTTTTTT.

The chain couples TRBV3-1 (or the pseudogene TRBV3-2) to TRBJ1-1; TRBD1 matches 8 bases. Germline CDR1 and CDR2: LGHDT and YNNKEL (reference sequence). The CDR3 sequence is 14 residues long. Trimming removed 3 bases from V and 6 bases from J; junction bases left unmatched: 6. The CDR3 sequence is CASSHTGGKAEAFF. The CDR3 bases are TGTGCCAGCAGCCACACAGGGGGAAAAGCTGAAGCTTTCTTT.

The rearrangement joins TRBV4-2 to TRBJ1-2, with 8 bases fitting TRBD1. Germline CDR1 is LGHNA and CDR2 is YNFKEQ. Trimming removed 0 bases from V and 6 bases from J; junction bases left unmatched: 6. The CDR3 sequence is 15 residues long. The CDR3 is CASSQDRGQEDGYTF. The CDR3 bases are TGTGCCAGCAGCCAAGACAGGGGGCAGGAGGATGGCTACACCTTC.

The CDR3 reads CASSQDLVSGGETQYF. Written as DNA, the CDR3 is TGCGCCAGCAGCCAAGATCTTGTTTCTGGCGGAGAGACCCAGTACTTC. The gene calls are TRBV4-1 and TRBJ2-5; D not certain. The V gene lost 0 bases and the J gene lost 4 bases, with 15 bases spanning the gap. Germline CDR1 is MGHRA and CDR2 is YSYEKL. The CDR3 covers 16 residues.

The rearrangement joins TRBV6-1 to TRBJ1-6, with 9 positions matching TRBD1. Unmatched junction bases numbered 9, after V lost 5 bases and J lost 10 bases. This CDR3 is built from 15 residues. Germline values: CDR1 MNHNS, CDR2 SASEGT. The CDR3 protein is CASSLRTGEGSPLHF. The CDR3, as DNA: TGTGCCAGCAGTCTAAGGACAGGGGAAGGATCACCCCTCCACTTT.

This clone was recorded only once. The chain joins TRBV5-1 to TRBJ2-1; D is possibly TRBD2 (6 bases). From germline, CDR1 is SGHRS and CDR2 YFSETQ. V lost 1 base and J 5 bases, leaving 13 bases between the germline ends. The CDR3 covers 15 residues. The CDR3 reads CASSLNAGLNNEQFF. CDR3 DNA sequence: TGCGCCAGCAGCTTGAACGCGGGATTGAACAATGAGCAGTTCTTC.

This clone occurred a few times. V and J are TRBV7-9 and TRBJ2-1, with 8 bases aligning to TRBD2. Trimming took 5 bases from V and 4 from J; bases not matched to a gene: 7. Germline CDR1 SEHNR, CDR2 FQNEAQ (reference sequence). The CDR3 has 15 residues. CDR3 coding DNA: TGTGCCAGCAGCGTTGCCACTAGCGGATACAATGAGCAGTTCTTC. It codes for CASSVATSGYNEQFF.

This chain connects TRBV18 to TRBJ1-4; the match to TRBD1 covers 8 bases. V gave up 4 bases and J gave up 6 bases; unmatched junction bases: 7. The germline V gene has CDR1 KGHSH and CDR2 LQKENI. CDR3 length: 15 residues. This CDR3 reads CASSLAGGQDEKLFF. DNA for the CDR3: TGTGCCAGCTCACTCGCAGGGGGCCAGGATGAAAAACTGTTTTTT.

The gene calls are TRBV28 and TRBJ2-1, with 8 bases fitting TRBD1. CDR3 length: 15 amino acids. Germline CDR1 reads MDHEN; CDR2 reads SYDVKM. Germline trimming cut 4 bases from V and 2 bases from J; bases unmatched to any gene: 4. The CDR3 sequence is CASSSIQGAYNEQFF. The CDR3 bases are TGTGCCAGCAGTTCAATACAGGGGGCCTACAATGAGCAGTTCTTC.

DNA of the CDR3: TGCGCCAGCTTTTTGAACCCGGGACAGGGGGACGAGCAGTACTTC. It encodes CASFLNPGQGDEQYF. The chain joins TRBV5-1 to TRBJ2-7; 11 nucleotides align to TRBD1. Germline CDR1 and CDR2: SGHRS and YFSETQ. Trimming at V came to 7 bases and at J to 5 bases, leaving 11 bases not matched to a gene. This CDR3 has 15 amino acids.

This chain joins TRBV29-1 and TRBJ1-1; the D is unclear. Germline V gene data show CDR1 as SQVTM and CDR2 as ANQGSEA. The CDR3 has 12 amino acids. Trimming removed 7 bases from V and 1 base from J, with 10 bases in between. CDR3 region: CSAKKRNTEAFF. The CDR3 coding sequence is TGCAGCGCCAAAAAGCGGAACACTGAAGCTTTCTTT.

The chain joins TRBV7-3 to TRBJ2-1, with D perhaps TRBD1 (6 bases). Trimming took 2 bases from V and 0 from J, leaving 11 bases between them. Germline V gene sequence: CDR1 SGHTA, CDR2 FQGTGA. CDR3 length equals 16 residues. CDR3 sequence: CASSLSGTRSYNEQFF. The CDR3 nucleotides are TGTGCCAGCAGCTTATCTGGGACACGCTCCTACAATGAGCAGTTCTTC. Full variable domain (missing parts from reference TRBV7-3 and TRBJ2-1): GAGVSQTPSNKVTEKGKYVELRCDPISGHTALYWYRQSLGQGPEFLIYFQGTGAADDSGLPNDRFFAVRPEGSVSTLKIQRTERGDSAVYLCASSLSGTRSYNEQFFGPGTRLTVL.

This chain uses TRBV7-3 with TRBJ2-3; D is possibly TRBD1 (6 bases). CDR3 length: 14 amino acids. Per germline, CDR1 SGHTA and CDR2 FQGTGA. V was pared by 3 bases and J by 4 bases, with 11 bases between. The CDR3 nucleotides are TGTGCCAGCAGCTTTCCAGGGGTGGCAGATACGCAGTATTTT. Its protein product is CASSFPGVADTQYF.

V usage is TRBV7-9 and J usage is TRBJ2-1; 9 nucleotides agree with TRBD2. V dropped 4 bases and J dropped 5; count of bases not matched to a gene: 6. This CDR3 is 15 amino acids long. Germline V CDR1 and CDR2: SEHNR, FQNEAQ (reference sequence). DNA of the CDR3: TGTGCCAGCAGCTCTAGACTAGCGGTACACAATGAGCAGTTCTTC. This gives the protein CASSSRLAVHNEQFF.

V and J are TRBV6-6 and TRBJ2-5; no clear D gene. CDR3 size: 16 residues. CDR1 and CDR2 (germline): MNHNY, SVGAGI (reference sequence). V was pared by 6 bases and J by 4 bases, with 21 bases between. The CDR3, as DNA: TGTGCCAGCAGCCCCCAACGCTCGGGTGTCGGAGAGACCCAGTACTTC. Translated: CASSPQRSGVGETQYF.

V and J are TRBV7-2 and TRBJ1-2, with D maybe TRBD1 (6 bases). Trimming left V 1 base short and J 0 bases short, with 6 bases between. CDR1 and CDR2 (germline): SGHTA, FQGNSA. CDR3 length: 14 residues. CDR3 DNA sequence: TGTGCCAGCAGCTTAGGGACAGCTAACTATGGCTACACCTTC. It codes for CASSLGTANYGYTF.

There are a few counts of this clone. The chain uses TRBV6-5 and TRBJ2-3; a weak D match, TRBD2 (6 bases). V gave up 6 bases and J gave up 1 base, with 14 bases separating them. CDR3 length: 15 amino acids. From germline, CDR1 is MNHEY and CDR2 SVGAGI. In DNA form, the CDR3 reads TGTGCCAGCAGCCTGACTAGAGCCGGCACAGATACGCAGTATTTT. Amino acids: CASSLTRAGTDTQYF.